The 27 T cell receptor beta chains in this list originate from one sample, sequenced in a study of blood T cell repertoires in COVID-19. TCRdb's copy holds only in-frame clones and misses some; the assay was immunoSEQ multiplex PCR. The sample carries tens of thousands of clones, under 95% recorded once. Sequenced sample: peripheral blood. These receptors all come from a human donor in a cohort sampled during active COVID-19.

This chain links TRBV10-3 with TRBJ2-2, with 10 bases matching TRBD1. After removal of 11 bases from V and 5 bases from J, the junction contained 11 bases not matched to a gene. The CDR3 is 15 residues long. Per the germline V gene, CDR1 is ENHRY and CDR2 is SYGVKD. In DNA form, the CDR3 reads TGTGCCTCCCGGGTTGACAGGGGGCAGACCGGGGAGCTGTTTTTT. As protein: CASRVDRGQTGELFF.

The J gene is TRBJ2-1, the V gene TRBV11-3, with 13 nucleotides matching TRBD2. V lost 3 bases to trimming and J lost 8 bases; unmatched junction nucleotides: 1. Germline CDR1 SGHNT, CDR2 YENEEA. The CDR3 has 14 amino acids. The CDR3, as DNA: TGTGCCAGCAGCTTTGGACTAGCGGGGGATGAGCAGTTCTTC. Translation: CASSFGLAGDEQFF.

This clone was seen only once. This chain connects TRBV7-9 to TRBJ2-1, with 11 bases identical to TRBD1. Germline-derived CDR1 and CDR2 are SEHNR and FQNEAQ (reference sequence). Trimming removed 5 bases from V and 10 bases from J; junction bases left unmatched: 10. CDR3 length: 15 residues. CDR3 region: CASSHTGTGGWEQFF. The CDR3 region has the DNA TGTGCCAGCAGCCACACCGGGACAGGGGGTTGGGAGCAGTTCTTC.

The table lists this clone with a count of one. This chain connects TRBV6-6 to TRBJ2-1; 10 nucleotides line up with TRBD1. After removal of 6 bases from V and 8 bases from J, the junction contained 10 bases not matched to a gene. Germline V gives CDR1 MNHNY, CDR2 SVGAGI (reference sequence). The CDR3 spans 15 residues. CDR3 amino acids: CASSPRGGTGDEQFF. Written as DNA, the CDR3 is TGTGCCAGCAGCCCCCGAGGGGGGACAGGGGATGAGCAGTTCTTC.

The rearrangement uses TRBV19 and TRBJ2-2; 11 bases agree with TRBD2. CDR3 length: 17 amino acids. Germline V gene lookup returns CDR1 LNHDA and CDR2 SQIVND (reference sequence). The V gene end was trimmed by 8 bases and the J gene end by 4 bases; junction bases not matched to a gene: 12. The CDR3 DNA reads TGTGCCAGTGGGATATCATCTAGCGGGGGGCTCACCGGGGAGCTGTTTTTT. This gives the protein CASGISSSGGLTGELFF.

This chain links TRBV6-5 with TRBJ1-1, with a possible D match to TRBD1 (6 bases). The CDR3 spans 13 residues. The ends were cut back, 8 bases at V and 8 bases at J, with 18 bases in the middle. The germline V gene has CDR1 MNHEY and CDR2 SVGAGI. CDR3 residues: CASLDRSFTEAFF. The DNA of the CDR3 is TGTGCCAGCCTTGACAGGTCCTTCACCGAAGCTTTCTTT.

The chain combines TRBV5-1 with TRBJ1-2, with 10 bases aligning to TRBD1. The CDR3 is 13 residues long. Losses at the gene ends were 4 bases for V and 8 bases for J; bases not matched to a gene: 5. In germline, CDR1 is SGHRS, CDR2 YFSETQ. The CDR3 bases are TGCGCCAGCAGCGCCGACAGGGGGCAAGGCTACACCTTC. Residues: CASSADRGQGYTF.

CDR3 loop: CASSDRGVGYTF. The CDR3 DNA reads TGTGCCAGCAGTGACAGGGGCGTTGGCTACACCTTC. This chain uses TRBV28 with TRBJ1-2; 8 bases map to TRBD1. Losses at the gene ends were 5 bases for V and 7 bases for J; bases not matched to a gene: 3. This CDR3 contains 12 residues. CDR1 is MDHEN, CDR2 SYDVKM, per germline.

The chain uses TRBV7-2 and TRBJ1-2; 9 nucleotides align to TRBD1. The CDR3 length is 13 residues. V gave up 5 bases and J gave up 8 bases; unmatched junction bases: 6. Germline CDR1 is SGHTA and CDR2 is FQGNSA. Written as DNA, the CDR3 is TGTGCCAGCAGCCCCGGGACAGGGTCCGGCTACACCTTC. Encoded protein: CASSPGTGSGYTF.

This chain uses TRBV19 with TRBJ2-6; tentative D call: TRBD1 (6 bases). Deletions cut 6 bases from V and 0 bases from J, with 12 bases between. Per the germline V gene, CDR1 is LNHDA and CDR2 is SQIVND (reference sequence). The CDR3 runs 16 residues. CDR3 nucleotides: TGTGCCAGTAGGGGCAGGGGAATCTCTGGGGCCAACGTCCTGACTTTC. This codes for CASRGRGISGANVLTF.

V is TRBV5-5 and J is TRBJ2-5, with 7 nucleotides matching TRBD1. V dropped 4 bases and J dropped 4; count of bases not matched to a gene: 7. From germline, CDR1 is SGHKS and CDR2 YYEKEE (reference sequence). CDR3 length: 14 amino acids. The CDR3 protein is CASSPRQGRETQYF. In DNA, the CDR3 is TGTGCCAGCAGCCCGCGACAGGGTCGAGAGACCCAGTACTTC.

The chain has TRBV6-6 and TRBJ1-5; D is possibly TRBD1 (6 bases). Germline V lookup: CDR1 MNHNY, CDR2 SVGAGI (reference sequence). This CDR3 contains 15 residues. Trimming stripped 6 bases from V and 4 bases from J, with 16 bases between. The CDR3 coding sequence is TGTGCCAGCAGGGACCCGGGGGGGGCTAATCAGCCCCAGCATTTT. The encoded protein is CASRDPGGANQPQHF.

The chain links TRBV7-8 to TRBJ1-4, with TRBD1 identical over 7 bases. From germline, CDR1 is SGHVS and CDR2 FQNEAQ. CDR3 size: 15 residues. V lost 2 bases and J lost 8; bases outside the gene matches: 8. CDR3 nucleotide sequence: TGTGCCAGCAGCTTAACCCGACAGGGCCCCGAAAAACTGTTTTTT. It specifies CASSLTRQGPEKLFF.

The rearrangement uses TRBV4-3 and TRBJ1-2; weak D call: TRBD1 (5 bases). The CDR3 is 14 residues long. Germline-derived CDR1 and CDR2 are LGHNA and YSLEER. V was clipped by 4 bases and J by 12 bases, with 21 bases between them. The DNA of the CDR3 is TGCGCCAGCAGCCTACTAAACCTAGATGGACAACACACCTTC. Translated: CASSLLNLDGQHTF.

This rearrangement joins TRBV11-2 to TRBJ2-5, with TRBD1 matching over 7 bases. The CDR3 is 18 residues long. Germline-derived CDR1 and CDR2 are SGHAT and FQNNGV. V shed 4 bases, J shed 7 bases, and the junction held 21 bases outside the gene matches. The CDR3 spells CASSSEATSGTAWLTQYF. CDR3 sequence (DNA): TGTGCCAGCAGCTCCGAGGCCACCTCCGGGACAGCCTGGCTGACCCAGTACTTC.

The chain uses TRBV7-9 and TRBJ1-2, with 7 bases fitting TRBD1. V was pared by 1 base and J by 0 bases, with 8 bases of the junction left unmatched. CDR3 length equals 17 residues. CDR1 SEHNR and CDR2 FQNEAQ come from the germline V gene (reference sequence). CDR3 DNA: TGTGCCAGCAGCTTAGAATCGGGACAGTTAGCTAACTATGGCTACACCTTC. It encodes CASSLESGQLANYGYTF.

V is TRBV7-2 and J is TRBJ2-5, with 11 bases lining up with TRBD2. Per the germline V gene, CDR1 is SGHTA and CDR2 is FQGNSA. The CDR3 has 16 residues. The trim removed 5 bases at V and 2 bases at J, leaving 7 bases unmatched. The CDR3 nucleotides are TGTGCCAGCAGCCTAGGGGGGACTAGCGGACAAGAGACCCAGTACTTC. Translating it yields CASSLGGTSGQETQYF.

The gene calls are TRBV27 and TRBJ1-6, with D tentatively TRBD1 (6 bases). V lost 5 bases and J 2 bases, leaving 13 bases between the germline ends. This CDR3 region has 16 residues. CDR1 and CDR2 (germline): MNHEY, SMNVEV (reference sequence). The CDR3 loop reads CASSANRVPYNSPLHF. CDR3 nucleotide sequence: TGTGCCAGCAGTGCGAACAGGGTACCCTATAATTCACCCCTCCACTTT.

For the CDR3, the DNA is TGTGCCAGCAGCGCCCAAAGGCCGGGGATCGATGAGCAGTTCTTC. It translates to CASSAQRPGIDEQFF. J is TRBJ2-1 and V is TRBV9, with D possibly matching TRBD2 (5 bases). Trimming took off 3 bases at V and 8 bases at J, with 18 bases between the two ends. This CDR3 has 15 residues. Per germline, CDR1 SGDLS and CDR2 YYNGEE.

This sequence joins TRBV7-9 and TRBJ1-1; 12 bases fit TRBD1. The ends lost 3 bases at V and 5 bases at J; junction bases unmatched: 10. This CDR3 has 17 residues. Germline V CDR1 and CDR2: SEHNR, FQNEAQ (reference sequence). For the CDR3, the DNA is TGTGCCAGCAGCTTCCAGCCGGGACAGGGGGCGACGACTGAAGCTTTCTTT. Its protein product is CASSFQPGQGATTEAFF.

This rearrangement joins TRBV10-1 to TRBJ2-3; possible D gene TRBD2, 6 bases. CDR3 size: 16 residues. V was trimmed by 3 bases and J by 3 bases, leaving 16 bases between them. Germline V gives CDR1 WNHNN, CDR2 SYGVQD (reference sequence). CDR3 coding DNA: TGCGCCAGCAGTGACAACCCTAGCGCGGGAACAGATACGCAGTATTTT. Encoded protein: CASSDNPSAGTDTQYF.

The genes are TRBV7-2 and TRBJ2-5; 8 bases line up with TRBD2. In germline, CDR1 is SGHTA, CDR2 FQGNSA. Losses at the gene ends were 10 bases for V and 1 base for J; bases not matched to a gene: 8. This CDR3 spans 14 amino acids. CDR3 bases: TGTGCCACCGTCGCGGGGGGCCTCCAAGAGACCCAGTACTTC. It is translated as CATVAGGLQETQYF.

The chain uses TRBV7-9 and TRBJ1-3; possibly TRBD1 for D (5 bases). The V end lost 5 bases, the J end lost 2 bases, and 10 bases lay between the germline ends. The CDR3 loop spans 14 amino acids. CDR1 SEHNR and CDR2 FQNEAQ come from the germline V gene (reference sequence). The CDR3 is CASSPRGTGNTIYF. The CDR3, as DNA: TGTGCCAGCAGCCCCCGGGGGACTGGAAACACCATATATTTT.

The chain carries TRBV3-1 (or the pseudogene TRBV3-2) and TRBJ2-3; the match to TRBD2 covers 9 bases. This CDR3 has 15 amino acids. The V gene's germline CDR1 is LGHDT and CDR2 YNNKEL (reference sequence). The V segment lost 4 bases and the J segment 2 bases; nucleotides outside the gene matches: 4. CDR3: CASSLGGGVTDTQYF. The CDR3 nucleotides are TGTGCCAGCAGCCTTGGCGGGGGGGTCACAGATACGCAGTATTTT.

This clone was picked up one time. The rearrangement joins TRBV5-6 to TRBJ2-2; TRBD1 is a possible D gene (5 bases). The CDR3 spans 15 residues. Trimming removed 0 bases from V and 6 bases from J, with 12 bases in between. CDR1 and CDR2 from the germline V gene are SGHDT and YYEEEE. The CDR3 bases are TGTGCCAGCAGCTTGGGATGGGGCGCAGCCGGGGAGCTGTTTTTT. The encoded protein is CASSLGWGAAGELFF.

This clone turned up a few times. The V and J genes are TRBV30 and TRBJ1-1, with a tentative D call TRBD1 (5 bases). Germline V gives CDR1 GTSNPN, CDR2 SVGIG (reference sequence). This CDR3 has 11 residues. Trimming removed 8 bases from V and 1 base from J, with 8 bases in between. CDR3 region: CASGGNTEAFF. The CDR3, as DNA: TGTGCCAGCGGGGGGAACACTGAAGCTTTCTTT.

This rearrangement joins TRBV19 to TRBJ2-3; 8 bases agree with TRBD2. The CDR3 runs 16 residues. Losses at the gene ends were 5 bases for V and 0 bases for J; bases not matched to a gene: 7. Germline CDR1 and CDR2: LNHDA and SQIVND (reference sequence). The CDR3 reads CASSSGTRGSTDTQYF. The CDR3 nucleotides read TGTGCCAGTAGTTCCGGGACTAGGGGAAGCACAGATACGCAGTATTTT.